Following are 26 T cell receptor beta chains from one sample sequenced in a study of CD8 T cells in ankylosing spondylitis. A single record per CDR3 protein comes from TCRdb applying MiXCR to the 5' RACE reads. The sample lists some 340,000 distinct CDR3 sequences, roughly 15% occurring once. The sample taken for sequencing was blood, either unsorted or a sorted T cell fraction (not recorded which). Source of these receptors: a male donor with ankylosing spondylitis or in good health (not recorded which).

This clonotype has only a few counts. The V gene is TRBV12-3 or TRBV12-4, the J gene TRBJ1-1, with D unresolved. Trimming cost V 5 bases and J 0 bases, with 13 bases left between them. The CDR3 runs to 15 residues. CDR3 sequence (DNA): TGTGCCAGCAGTCCGCAGGTCAGATTGAACACTGAAGCTTTCTTT. Translated: CASSPQVRLNTEAFF.

The V and J genes are TRBV12-3 or TRBV12-4 and TRBJ1-4; D unresolved. The CDR3 length is 14 residues. V lost 5 bases to trimming and J lost 9 bases, with 16 bases between them. CDR3 in amino acids: CASSGDLNVKKLFF. The CDR3 nucleotides are TGTGCCAGCAGTGGGGATTTAAATGTGAAAAAACTGTTTTTT.

There are a few counts of this clonotype. The genes are TRBV11-2 and TRBJ1-1; maybe TRBD1 (5 bases). CDR1 is SGHAT and CDR2 is FQNNGV in the germline V gene. The V and J ends lost 4 bases and 5 bases respectively, with 14 bases between them. This CDR3 is 14 amino acids long. The CDR3 protein is CASSSRVRGTEAFF. The CDR3 bases are TGTGCCAGCAGCTCCCGGGTTAGGGGAACTGAAGCTTTCTTT.

This clonotype was seen a few times. The rearrangement uses TRBV5-1 and TRBJ2-4; TRBD1 might be the D (6 bases). There are 15 residues in the CDR3. Germline lookup yields CDR1 SGHRS and CDR2 YFSETQ. The germline V and J ends were trimmed by 4 bases and 7 bases, with 18 bases remaining between them. The CDR3 DNA is TGCGCCAGCAGCCTCTTTACCAGGGGAACTAACATTCAGTACTTC. Encoded protein: CASSLFTRGTNIQYF.

The table lists this clonotype with a few counts. The V call is TRBV12-3 or TRBV12-4, the J call TRBJ2-7; D not resolved. The V and J ends lost 6 bases and 9 bases respectively, with 18 bases between them. The CDR3 loop spans 13 amino acids. This CDR3 reads CASSPGTQDAQYF. The CDR3, as DNA: TGTGCCAGCAGCCCGGGCACGCAGGATGCGCAGTACTTC.

The chain is built from TRBV6-5 and TRBJ2-2, with 8 bases fitting TRBD1. The V and J ends lost 5 bases and 5 bases, in that order; junction bases with no gene match: 10. Germline values: CDR1 MNHEY, CDR2 SVGAGI. CDR3 size: 16 residues. The CDR3 loop reads CASSTRQGTETGELFF. The CDR3 nucleotides are TGTGCCAGCAGTACTCGACAGGGGACCGAAACCGGGGAGCTGTTTTTT.

This clonotype occurred a few times. The chain is built from TRBV12-3 or TRBV12-4 and TRBJ1-3; tentatively, D is TRBD1 (5 bases). The CDR3 is 15 residues long. The V end lost 4 bases, the J end lost 5 bases, and 15 bases lay between the germline ends. CDR3 in amino acids: CASSYGDLTRNTIYF. The CDR3 DNA reads TGTGCCAGCAGTTACGGGGACCTCACACGAAACACCATATATTTT.

The chain employs TRBV20-1 and TRBJ1-2; possibly TRBD1 for D (5 bases). CDR3 length: 13 amino acids. Germline CDR1 DFQATT, CDR2 SNEGSKA (reference sequence). V was clipped by 0 bases and J by 4 bases, with 9 bases between them. CDR3 nucleotide sequence: TGCAGTGCTAGAGAGGGGGGAATCTATGGCTACACCTTC. This sequence encodes CSAREGGIYGYTF.

V gene TRBV20-1 combines with J gene TRBJ1-2; unclear D gene. The V end was cut by 4 bases, the J end by 5 bases, with 8 bases between. CDR3 size: 11 residues. The germline V gene encodes CDR1 DFQATT and CDR2 SNEGSKA (reference sequence). The CDR3 loop is CSANDGYGYTF. Here the CDR3 DNA reads TGCAGTGCTAACGATGGATATGGCTACACCTTC.

There are a few counts of this clonotype. This chain joins TRBV6-1 and TRBJ2-2, with TRBD2 matching 8 bases. Germline lookup yields CDR1 MNHNS and CDR2 SASEGT. The CDR3 is 16 amino acids. V dropped 5 bases and J dropped 0; count of bases not matched to a gene: 5. The CDR3 region is CASSRGGLANTGELFF. CDR3 sequence (DNA): TGTGCCAGCAGTCGCGGGGGACTAGCGAACACCGGGGAGCTGTTTTTT.

This clonotype was detected many times. This chain connects TRBV12-3 or TRBV12-4 to TRBJ1-5; 11 positions match TRBD1. This CDR3 contains 13 residues. V was pared by 6 bases and J by 7 bases, with 2 bases of the junction left unmatched. The CDR3 region is CASSRTGGQPQHF. DNA for the CDR3: TGTGCCAGCAGCCGGACAGGGGGCCAGCCCCAGCATTTT.

This clonotype was seen a few times. This chain joins TRBV19 and TRBJ2-1; D remains ambiguous. CDR1 LNHDA and CDR2 SQIVND come from the germline V gene (reference sequence). With 5 bases removed from V and 9 bases from J, the gap between germline ends came to 8 bases. The CDR3 has 11 amino acids. Here the CDR3 reads CASSLNGEQFF. The CDR3, as DNA: TGTGCCAGTAGTTTAAATGGTGAGCAGTTCTTC.

This clonotype was recorded at least ten times. V usage is TRBV25-1 and J usage is TRBJ2-7, with TRBD2 identical over 10 bases. The CDR3 length is 14 residues. Trimming cost V 2 bases and J 4 bases; bases outside gene matches: 2. Germline V lookup: CDR1 MGHDK, CDR2 SYGVNS. The CDR3 reads CASSEPSGRYEQYF. In DNA form, the CDR3 reads TGTGCCAGCAGTGAACCTAGCGGGAGATACGAGCAGTACTTC.

This clonotype has only a few counts. The V and J genes are TRBV6-5 and TRBJ2-1, with a tentative D call TRBD1 (5 bases). Trimming took off 5 bases at V and 6 bases at J, with 17 bases between the two ends. The CDR3 is made up of 15 amino acids. Germline V lookup: CDR1 MNHEY, CDR2 SVGAGI. The DNA of the CDR3 is TGTGCCAGCAGTCACCCTAGGGGCTATACCAATGAGCAGTTCTTC. Protein sequence: CASSHPRGYTNEQFF.

The chain combines TRBV7-9 with TRBJ2-1; D uncertain. Germline loops: CDR1 SEHNR, CDR2 FQNEAQ (reference sequence). V was trimmed by 3 bases and J by 3 bases, leaving 9 bases between them. This CDR3 comprises 14 residues. The CDR3 is CASSFPGYYNEQFF. In nucleotides, the CDR3 is TGTGCCAGCAGCTTCCCAGGCTACTACAATGAGCAGTTCTTC.

The rearrangement joins TRBV20-1 to TRBJ2-2; D could derive from TRBD1 or TRBD2 (5 bases each). The CDR3 covers 14 residues. The germline V and J ends were trimmed by 6 bases and 1 base, with 12 bases remaining between them. Germline assignment: CDR1 DFQATT and CDR2 SNEGSKA (reference sequence). The CDR3 coding sequence is TGCAGTGCAGCGGCAGGGTTGAACACCGGGGAGCTGTTTTTT. This sequence encodes CSAAAGLNTGELFF.

This clonotype occurred many times. The J gene is TRBJ2-7, the V gene TRBV4-1; TRBD2 matches 9 bases. The trim removed 0 bases at V and 5 bases at J, leaving 8 bases unmatched. The CDR3 is 16 amino acids. Germline V gene sequence: CDR1 MGHRA, CDR2 YSYEKL. CDR3 DNA sequence: TGCGCCAGCAGCCAAGATTATCTAGCGGGGCTACACGAGCAGTACTTC. It translates to CASSQDYLAGLHEQYF.

Only a few counts were recorded for this clonotype. The J gene is TRBJ2-1, the V gene TRBV6-5; D is perhaps TRBD1 (7 bases). Trimming cost V 7 bases and J 9 bases, with 13 bases left between them. Germline CDR1 MNHEY, CDR2 SVGAGI. The CDR3 extends over 12 amino acids. The CDR3 region has the DNA TGTGCCAGCACCCCAGGGGGAGGTGAGCAGTTCTTC. Residues: CASTPGGGEQFF.

The rearrangement uses TRBV12-3 or TRBV12-4 and TRBJ1-6, with 7 positions matching TRBD1. The CDR3 has 14 amino acids. Unmatched junction bases numbered 9, after V lost 6 bases and J lost 10 bases. Here the CDR3 reads CASSVQGLGSPLHF. The CDR3 region has the DNA TGTGCCAGCAGCGTACAGGGGCTCGGCTCACCCCTCCACTTT.

The chain links TRBV5-5 to TRBJ1-6; D is ambiguous. The CDR3 is 13 amino acids. Germline V gene lookup returns CDR1 SGHKS and CDR2 YYEKEE (reference sequence). Trimming took off 4 bases at V and 9 bases at J, with 11 bases between the two ends. CDR3 sequence (DNA): TGTGCCAGCAGCGCAGACCCAGCTTCACCCCTCCACTTT. The encoded protein is CASSADPASPLHF.

The table lists this clonotype with many counts. V is TRBV12-3 or TRBV12-4 and J is TRBJ1-1; the D is unclear. V lost 2 bases and J lost 0, with 7 bases in between. This CDR3 contains 14 residues. The CDR3 bases are TGTGCCAGCAGTTTACCACCCATGAACACTGAAGCTTTCTTT. It encodes CASSLPPMNTEAFF.

This clonotype was seen a handful of times. The rearrangement joins TRBV3-1 to TRBJ2-7; 11 bases map to TRBD2. The V segment lost 5 bases and the J segment 1 base; nucleotides outside the gene matches: 7. The CDR3 covers 16 residues. From germline, CDR1 is LGHDT and CDR2 YNNKEL (reference sequence). CDR3 residues: CASSYSLAGASYEQYF. The CDR3 DNA is TGTGCCAGCAGCTATTCACTAGCGGGAGCGTCCTACGAGCAGTACTTC.

V is TRBV7-9 and J is TRBJ1-4; D may be TRBD1 (5 bases). V was shortened by 1 base and J by 6 bases, with 9 bases between the two germline ends. This CDR3 contains 14 residues. The germline gives CDR1 SEHNR, CDR2 FQNEAQ (reference sequence). CDR3 DNA: TGTGCCAGCAGCTTAGGGGGCCAGCATGAAAAACTGTTTTTT. Protein sequence: CASSLGGQHEKLFF.

The V gene is TRBV11-2, the J gene TRBJ1-2, with no clear D. The V gene's germline CDR1 is SGHAT and CDR2 FQNNGV. There are 15 residues in the CDR3. V lost 0 bases to trimming and J lost 4 bases, with 12 bases between them. The CDR3 bases are TGTGCCAGCAGCTTAGATCGCGGGGAATTCTATGGCTACACCTTC. It specifies CASSLDRGEFYGYTF.

This clonotype has only a few counts. V usage is TRBV27 and J usage is TRBJ2-5; TRBD1 agrees at 9 bases. Germline V lookup: CDR1 MNHEY, CDR2 SMNVEV (reference sequence). The CDR3 loop spans 15 amino acids. Unmatched junction bases numbered 3, after V lost 2 bases and J lost 2 bases. CDR3 coding DNA: TGTGCCAGCAGTTTAGGACAGGGGATACAAGAGACCCAGTACTTC. Translation: CASSLGQGIQETQYF.

This clonotype was seen a few times. V and J are TRBV4-1 and TRBJ2-7; 8 bases align to TRBD2. The CDR3 contains 13 residues. CDR1 MGHRA and CDR2 YSYEKL come from the germline V gene. After removal of 2 bases from V and 7 bases from J, the junction contained 4 bases not matched to a gene. The CDR3 spells CASSQRAGGEQYF. CDR3 DNA sequence: TGCGCCAGCAGCCAAAGGGCGGGAGGAGAGCAGTACTTC.